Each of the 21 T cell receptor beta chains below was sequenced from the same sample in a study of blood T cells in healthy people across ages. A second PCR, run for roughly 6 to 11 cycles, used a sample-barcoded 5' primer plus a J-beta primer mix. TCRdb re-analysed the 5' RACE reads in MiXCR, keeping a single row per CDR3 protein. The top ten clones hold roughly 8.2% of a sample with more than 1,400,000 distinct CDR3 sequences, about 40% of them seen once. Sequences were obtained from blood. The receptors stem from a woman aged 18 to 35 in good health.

The CDR3 DNA reads as TGTGCCAGCAGTCGAGGGGGAGACTGGGCAATGACTTTCTTT. It yields the protein CASSRGGDWAMTFF. V is TRBV3-1 and J is TRBJ1-1, with TRBD1 as a possible D gene (6 bases). Per the germline V gene, CDR1 is LGHDT and CDR2 is YNNKEL (reference sequence). Trimming removed 6 bases from V and 12 bases from J, with 23 bases in between. The CDR3 is made up of 14 amino acids.

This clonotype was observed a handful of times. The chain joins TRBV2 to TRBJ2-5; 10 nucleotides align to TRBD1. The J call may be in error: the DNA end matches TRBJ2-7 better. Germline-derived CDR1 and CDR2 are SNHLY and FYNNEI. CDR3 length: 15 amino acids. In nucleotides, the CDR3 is TGTGCCAGCAGTGAAGCGCGACAGGGGGCCATCGAGCAGTACTTC. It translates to CASSEARQGAIEQYF.

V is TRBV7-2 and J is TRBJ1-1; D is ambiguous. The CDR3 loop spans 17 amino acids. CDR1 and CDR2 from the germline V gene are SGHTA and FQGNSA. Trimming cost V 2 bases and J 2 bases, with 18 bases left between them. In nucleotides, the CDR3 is TGTGCCAGCAGCTTATCTTGGGCAACCGCAGCCAACACTGAAGCTTTCTTT. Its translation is CASSLSWATAANTEAFF.

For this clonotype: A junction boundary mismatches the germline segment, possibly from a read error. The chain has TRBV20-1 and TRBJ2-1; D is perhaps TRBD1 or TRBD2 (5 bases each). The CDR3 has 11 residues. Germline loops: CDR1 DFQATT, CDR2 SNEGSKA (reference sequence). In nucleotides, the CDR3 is TGTGCGCGGGCCTCGCAGGGAGAGCAGTTCTTC. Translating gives CARASQGEQFF.

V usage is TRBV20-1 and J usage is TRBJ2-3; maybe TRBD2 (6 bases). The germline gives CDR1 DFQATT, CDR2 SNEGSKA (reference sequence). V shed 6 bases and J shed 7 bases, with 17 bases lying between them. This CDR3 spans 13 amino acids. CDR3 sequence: CSAVSGFTNTQYF. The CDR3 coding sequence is TGCAGTGCAGTTAGCGGCTTTACAAATACGCAGTATTTT.

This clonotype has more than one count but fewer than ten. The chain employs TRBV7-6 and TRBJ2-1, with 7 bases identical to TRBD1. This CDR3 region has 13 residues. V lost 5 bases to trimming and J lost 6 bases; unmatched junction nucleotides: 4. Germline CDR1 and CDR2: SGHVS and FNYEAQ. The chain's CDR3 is CASSNRGTNEQFF. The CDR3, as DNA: TGTGCCAGCAGCAACAGGGGTACCAATGAGCAGTTCTTC.

In DNA, the CDR3 is TGTGCTAGTGGTACGAGCGGGGGAAACAATGAGCAGTTCTTC. Translated, it gives CASGTSGGNNEQFF. This chain joins TRBV12-5 and TRBJ2-1, with TRBD2 matching 8 bases. V shed 5 bases, J shed 5 bases, and the junction held 5 bases outside the gene matches. The CDR3 runs to 14 residues. Looked up from germline, CDR1 is LGHNT and CDR2 is FRNRAP.

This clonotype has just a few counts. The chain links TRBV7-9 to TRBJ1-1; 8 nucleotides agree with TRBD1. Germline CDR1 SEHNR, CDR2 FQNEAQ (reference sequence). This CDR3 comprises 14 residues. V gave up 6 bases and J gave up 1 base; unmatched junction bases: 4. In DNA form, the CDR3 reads TGTGCCAGCAGACCGGACAGGGAGAACACTGAAGCTTTCTTT. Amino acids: CASRPDRENTEAFF.

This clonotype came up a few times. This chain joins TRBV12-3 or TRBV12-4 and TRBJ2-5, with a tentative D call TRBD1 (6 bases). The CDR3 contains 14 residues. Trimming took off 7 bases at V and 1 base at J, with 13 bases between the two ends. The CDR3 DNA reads TGTGCCAGCAAGGCCAGGGGATCCCAAGAGACCCAGTACTTC. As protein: CASKARGSQETQYF.

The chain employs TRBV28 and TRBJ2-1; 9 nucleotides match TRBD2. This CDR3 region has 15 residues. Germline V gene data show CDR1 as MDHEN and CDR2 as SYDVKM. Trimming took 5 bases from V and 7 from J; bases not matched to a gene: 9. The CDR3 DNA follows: TGTGCCAGCAGTCAAACCGGGACTAGCATAAATGAGCAGTTCTTC. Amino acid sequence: CASSQTGTSINEQFF.

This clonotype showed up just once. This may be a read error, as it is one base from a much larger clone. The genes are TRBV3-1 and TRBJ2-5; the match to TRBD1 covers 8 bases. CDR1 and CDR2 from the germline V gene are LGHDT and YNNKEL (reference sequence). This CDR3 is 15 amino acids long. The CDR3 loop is CASSQRDRYQETRYF. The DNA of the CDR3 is TGTGCCAGCAGCCAAAGGGACAGGTACCAAGAGACCCGGTACTTC.

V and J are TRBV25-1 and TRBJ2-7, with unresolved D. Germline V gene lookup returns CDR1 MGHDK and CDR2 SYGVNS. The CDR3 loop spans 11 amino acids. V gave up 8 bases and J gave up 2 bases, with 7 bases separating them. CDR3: CASYSPYEQYF. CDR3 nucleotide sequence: TGTGCCAGCTACTCCCCCTACGAGCAGTACTTC.

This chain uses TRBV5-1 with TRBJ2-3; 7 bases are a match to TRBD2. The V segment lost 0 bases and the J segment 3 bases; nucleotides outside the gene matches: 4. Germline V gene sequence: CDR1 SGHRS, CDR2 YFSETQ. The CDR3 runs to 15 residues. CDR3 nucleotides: TGCGCCAGCAGCTTGGCGGGGGGAGCGACAGATACGCAGTATTTT. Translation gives CASSLAGGATDTQYF.

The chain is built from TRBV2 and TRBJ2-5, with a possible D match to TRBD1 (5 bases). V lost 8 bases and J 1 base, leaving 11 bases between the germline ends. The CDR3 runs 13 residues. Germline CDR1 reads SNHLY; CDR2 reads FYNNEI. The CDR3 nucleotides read TGTGCCAGCGGGGCCGAGCCCCAAGAGACCCAGTACTTC. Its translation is CASGAEPQETQYF.

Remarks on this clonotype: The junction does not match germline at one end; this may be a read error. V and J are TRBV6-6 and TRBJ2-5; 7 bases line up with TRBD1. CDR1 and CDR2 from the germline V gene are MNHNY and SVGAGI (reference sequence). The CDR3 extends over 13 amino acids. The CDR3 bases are TGTGCCAGCAGTATGGGACAGCAAGGGACCCAGTACTTC. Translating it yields CASSMGQQGTQYF.

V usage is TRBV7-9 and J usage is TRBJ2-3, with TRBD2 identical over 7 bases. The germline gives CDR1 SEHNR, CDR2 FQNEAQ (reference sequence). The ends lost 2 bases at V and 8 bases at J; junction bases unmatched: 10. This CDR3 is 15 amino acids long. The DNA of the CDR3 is TGTGCCAGCAGCTTACTAGCGGAGTGGGGGGTTACGCAGTATTTT. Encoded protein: CASSLLAEWGVTQYF. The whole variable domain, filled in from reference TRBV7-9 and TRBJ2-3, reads DTGVSQNPRHKITKRGQNVTFRCDPISEHNRLYWYRQTLGQGPEFLTYFQNEAQLEKSRLLSDRFSAERPKGSFSTLEIQRTEQGDSAMYLCASSLLAEWGVTQYFGPGTRLTVL.

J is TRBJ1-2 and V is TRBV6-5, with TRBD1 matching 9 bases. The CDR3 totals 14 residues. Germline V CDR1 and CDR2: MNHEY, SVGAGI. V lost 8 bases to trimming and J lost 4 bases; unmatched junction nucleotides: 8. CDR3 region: CASGRQGGSYGYTF. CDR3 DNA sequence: TGTGCCAGCGGAAGACAGGGGGGGTCCTATGGCTACACCTTC.

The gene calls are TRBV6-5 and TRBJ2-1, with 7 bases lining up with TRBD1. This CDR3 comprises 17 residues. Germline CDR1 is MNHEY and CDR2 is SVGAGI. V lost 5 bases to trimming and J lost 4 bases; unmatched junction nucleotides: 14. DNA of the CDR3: TGTGCCAGCAGTCACCACGCGACAGGGCGACTTTACAATGAGCAGTTCTTC. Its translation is CASSHHATGRLYNEQFF.

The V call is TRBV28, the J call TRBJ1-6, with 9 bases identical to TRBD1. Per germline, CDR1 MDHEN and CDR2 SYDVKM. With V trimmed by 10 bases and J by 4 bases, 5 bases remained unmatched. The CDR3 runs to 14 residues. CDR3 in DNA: TGTGCCATCAGACAGGGGGATTATAATTCACCCCTCCACTTT. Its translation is CAIRQGDYNSPLHF.

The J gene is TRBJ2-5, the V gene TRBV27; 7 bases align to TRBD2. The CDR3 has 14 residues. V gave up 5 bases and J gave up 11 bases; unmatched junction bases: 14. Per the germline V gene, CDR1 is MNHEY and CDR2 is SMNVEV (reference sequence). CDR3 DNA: TGTGCCAGCAGTCGGGGACTAACGTACAATGAGCAGTACTTC. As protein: CASSRGLTYNEQYF.

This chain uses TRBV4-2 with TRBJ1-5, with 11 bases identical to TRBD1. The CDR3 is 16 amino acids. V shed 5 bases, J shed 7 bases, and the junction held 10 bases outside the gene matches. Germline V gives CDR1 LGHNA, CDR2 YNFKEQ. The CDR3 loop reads CASSDGQGASGQPQHF. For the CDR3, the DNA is TGTGCCAGCAGCGACGGACAGGGGGCTTCAGGGCAGCCCCAGCATTTT.